This T cell receptor (beta chain) was recovered during a study of T-cell reconstitution after alpha-beta-depleted transplantation in children. This clonotype was seen ten or more times. As it was prepared, the TCRbeta library received unique molecular identifiers. TCRdb processed the PCR reads anew with MiXCR; each CDR3 protein has one entry. The data show 450,000 to 600,000 distinct CDR3 sequences, 8% to 11% seen once. The CDR3 length is 16 residues. The ends lost 6 bases at V and 4 bases at J; junction bases unmatched: 9. CDR1 is SEHNR, CDR2 FQNEAQ, per germline (reference sequence). The source was PBMCs, collected before TCRalphabeta/CD19-depleted stem cell transplant. The receptor was derived from a child aged 2-9 years with inherited bone marrow failure, due to receive a stem cell transplant. The chain recombines TRBV7-9 with TRBJ2-5; 12 bases fit TRBD2. Here the CDR3 reads CASRWGETSGGETQYF. CDR3 DNA sequence: TGTGCCAGCAGGTGGGGCGAGACTAGCGGGGGAGAGACCCAGTACTTC.